The 19 T cell receptor beta chains below all came from one sample that was sequenced in a study of T cell responses to AZD1222 COVID-19 vaccine. Clones were read by immunoSEQ multiplex PCR, and TCRdb kept only the in-frame ones, dropping some. The sample carries over 110,000 clones, under 95% recorded once. The sequencing here drew on peripheral blood, taken on day 0 of AZD1222 vaccination. Receptors originate from an adult in good health.

The chain has TRBV5-1 and TRBJ1-1; D may be TRBD1 (6 bases). V was clipped by 2 bases and J by 5 bases, with 13 bases between them. This CDR3 region has 14 residues. Germline V lookup: CDR1 SGHRS, CDR2 YFSETQ. CDR3 nucleotides: TGCGCCAGCAGCTTAGAGATACAGGGTACTGAAGCTTTCTTT. Translating it yields CASSLEIQGTEAFF. Supplemented by reference TRBV5-1 and TRBJ1-1, the full variable domain reads KAGVTQTPRYLIKTRGQQVTLSCSPISGHRSVSWYQQTPGQGLQFLFEYFSETQRNKGNFPGRFSGRQFSNSRSEMNVSTLELGDSALYLCASSLEIQGTEAFFGQGTRLTVV.

V gene TRBV11-2 combines with J gene TRBJ2-7; D is ambiguous. Germline V gene lookup returns CDR1 SGHAT and CDR2 FQNNGV. Trimming cost V 3 bases and J 4 bases, with 13 bases left between them. This CDR3 has 14 residues. The CDR3 reads CASSFFRESYEQYF. CDR3 DNA: TGTGCCAGCAGCTTTTTTAGGGAATCGTACGAGCAGTACTTC.

The rearrangement joins TRBV9 to TRBJ2-3, with TRBD2 matching 8 bases. The CDR3 runs 15 residues. The V segment lost 2 bases and the J segment 0 bases; nucleotides outside the gene matches: 2. Per the germline V gene, CDR1 is SGDLS and CDR2 is YYNGEE. This chain's CDR3 is CASSVGGGSTDTQYF. DNA for the CDR3: TGTGCCAGCAGCGTCGGCGGGGGGAGCACAGATACGCAGTATTTT.

This chain links TRBV19 with TRBJ1-5, with D unresolved. V was shortened by 8 bases and J by 6 bases, with 14 bases between the two germline ends. There are 13 residues in the CDR3. Germline V gives CDR1 LNHDA, CDR2 SQIVND (reference sequence). The CDR3 bases are TGTGCCAGTTCCTGGGCCCCTAGTCAGCCCCAGCATTTT. As protein: CASSWAPSQPQHF.

The CDR3 DNA follows: TGTGCCAGCAGCTTCTTTCAGGGGGATGGCTACACCTTC. Protein product: CASSFFQGDGYTF. The chain employs TRBV7-2 and TRBJ1-2; TRBD1 agrees at 7 bases. Germline CDR1 SGHTA, CDR2 FQGNSA. The CDR3 is 13 amino acids. Trimming took 3 bases from V and 6 from J; bases not matched to a gene: 4. The complete variable domain, with remaining parts taken from reference TRBV7-2 and TRBJ1-2, reads GAGVSQSPSNKVTEKGKDVELRCDPISGHTALYWYRQSLGQGLEFLIYFQGNSAPDKSGLPSDRFSAERTGGSVSTLTIQRTQQEDSAVYLCASSFFQGDGYTFGSGTRLTVV.

This clone was recorded at least ten times. This chain connects TRBV24-1 to TRBJ2-1, with 12 bases aligning to TRBD2. V trimming: 5 bases; J trimming: 8 bases; junction bases outside the gene matches: 15. The CDR3 consists of 18 residues. Per germline, CDR1 KGHDR and CDR2 SFDVKD. In DNA form, the CDR3 reads TGTGCCACCAGTGTCGGTGCCCGCGGGACTAGCGGGTTTTATGAGCAGTTCTTC. As protein: CATSVGARGTSGFYEQFF.

This clone has just a few counts. This chain links TRBV6-2 or TRBV6-3 with TRBJ1-6; a weak D match, TRBD1 (5 bases). Looked up from germline, CDR1 is MNHEY and CDR2 is SVGEGT. The CDR3 contains 15 residues. V was pared by 5 bases and J by 4 bases, with 12 bases between. The CDR3 sequence: CASSLGTAYNSPLHF. CDR3 coding DNA: TGTGCCAGCAGTCTAGGGACCGCGTATAATTCACCCCTCCACTTT.

The chain combines TRBV18 with TRBJ2-7; D not resolved. Germline lookup yields CDR1 KGHSH and CDR2 LQKENI. The CDR3 spans 12 residues. V was shortened by 5 bases and J by 4 bases, with 9 bases between the two germline ends. The DNA of the CDR3 is TGTGCCAGCTCATTCCGAGAGTACGAGCAGTACTTC. This gives the protein CASSFREYEQYF.

This rearrangement joins TRBV14 to TRBJ1-2; 8 nucleotides align to TRBD1. The junction had 10 bases not matched to a gene; V was cut back by 3 bases and J by 7 bases. The germline V gene has CDR1 SGHDN and CDR2 FVKESK. The CDR3 extends over 15 amino acids. CDR3 sequence (DNA): TGTGCCAGCAGCCAGGCCGGGACAGGTGTCAGTGGCTACACCTTC. As protein: CASSQAGTGVSGYTF.

This clone came up once. The V gene is TRBV15, the J gene TRBJ2-7; 8 bases fit TRBD2. The CDR3 has 13 residues. Germline assignment: CDR1 LNHNV and CDR2 YYDKDF (reference sequence). Losses at the gene ends were 3 bases for V and 7 bases for J; bases not matched to a gene: 5. CDR3 residues: CATSSQLAEEQYF. The CDR3 DNA sequence: TGTGCCACCAGCAGTCAACTAGCGGAAGAGCAGTACTTC. The variable domain in full, completed from reference TRBV15 and TRBJ2-7, reads DAMVIQNPRYQVTQFGKPVTLSCSQTLNHNVMYWYQQKSSQAPKLLFHYYDKDFNNEADTPDNFQSRRPNTSFCFLDIRSPGLGDTAMYLCATSSQLAEEQYFGPGTRLTVT.

This chain uses TRBV20-1 with TRBJ2-5; maybe TRBD2 (6 bases). V was pared by 6 bases and J by 4 bases, with 6 bases between. This CDR3 spans 10 amino acids. Germline V gives CDR1 DFQATT, CDR2 SNEGSKA (reference sequence). The CDR3 is CSAGGETQYF. The CDR3 DNA is TGCAGTGCGGGGGGAGAGACCCAGTACTTC.

There are a few counts of this clone. The chain recombines TRBV25-1 with TRBJ2-3; the match to TRBD2 covers 11 bases. The ends lost 4 bases at V and 5 bases at J; junction bases unmatched: 5. The CDR3 has 15 residues. The germline V gene has CDR1 MGHDK and CDR2 SYGVNS. CDR3: CASSAHGLAGDTQYF. The CDR3 nucleotides read TGTGCCAGCAGTGCGCACGGACTAGCGGGAGATACGCAGTATTTT. Using reference TRBV25-1 and TRBJ2-3 for the parts outside the CDR3, the full variable domain is EADIYQTPRYLVIGTGKKITLECSQTMGHDKMYWYQQDPGMELHLIHYSYGVNSTEKGDLSSESTVSRIRTEHFPLTLESARPSHTSQYLCASSAHGLAGDTQYFGPGTRLTVL.

The V gene is TRBV5-1, the J gene TRBJ2-7; 10 bases are a match to TRBD1. V dropped 0 bases and J dropped 5; count of bases not matched to a gene: 5. The CDR3 runs 15 residues. Germline lookup yields CDR1 SGHRS and CDR2 YFSETQ. The CDR3 region is CASSLAGDRGHEQYF. CDR3 DNA sequence: TGCGCCAGCAGCTTGGCGGGGGACAGGGGCCACGAGCAGTACTTC.

CDR3 region: CASSGQLNTEAFF. DNA for the CDR3: TGTGCCAGCTCCGGACAATTGAACACTGAAGCTTTCTTT. The chain employs TRBV6-5 and TRBJ1-1, with D possibly matching TRBD1 (5 bases). Germline assignment: CDR1 MNHEY and CDR2 SVGAGI. This CDR3 has 13 amino acids. The germline V and J ends were trimmed by 8 bases and 0 bases, with 10 bases remaining between them.

The V call is TRBV7-9, the J call TRBJ1-3; D might be TRBD1 (6 bases). CDR1 is SEHNR, CDR2 FQNEAQ, per germline (reference sequence). Trimming pared 5 bases from V and 2 bases from J, leaving 16 bases between. The CDR3 runs 16 residues. This CDR3 reads CASSRPTGPTGNTIYF. The CDR3 nucleotides read TGTGCCAGCAGCCGGCCGACAGGCCCCACTGGAAACACCATATATTTT. The full variable domain, completed using reference TRBV7-9 and TRBJ1-3, is DTGVSQNPRHKITKRGQNVTFRCDPISEHNRLYWYRQTLGQGPEFLTYFQNEAQLEKSRLLSDRFSAERPKGSFSTLEIQRTEQGDSAMYLCASSRPTGPTGNTIYFGEGSWLTVV.

The chain employs TRBV9 and TRBJ2-7, with 7 nucleotides matching TRBD1. Per germline, CDR1 SGDLS and CDR2 YYNGEE. The V gene end was trimmed by 4 bases and the J gene end by 9 bases; junction bases not matched to a gene: 13. The CDR3 sequence is 14 residues long. CDR3 bases: TGTGCCAGCAGCACAGGTGAGGGGGCGGCCTGGCAGTACTTC. Translated: CASSTGEGAAWQYF.

This sequence joins TRBV6-2 or TRBV6-3 and TRBJ1-2; no clear D gene. There are 14 residues in the CDR3. The germline V gene has CDR1 MNHEY and CDR2 SVGEGT. The germline V and J ends were trimmed by 0 bases and 2 bases, with 7 bases remaining between them. The CDR3 spells CASSYSGRNYGYTF. The CDR3 nucleotides read TGTGCCAGCAGTTACTCCGGGCGAAACTATGGCTACACCTTC.

This clone came up once. This chain uses TRBV12-3 or TRBV12-4 with TRBJ2-7; 8 bases align to TRBD2. Germline trimming cut 3 bases from V and 9 bases from J; bases unmatched to any gene: 7. The CDR3 has 13 residues. The CDR3 sequence is CASSFRREAGQYF. In nucleotides, the CDR3 is TGTGCCAGCAGTTTTAGGCGGGAGGCAGGGCAGTACTTC.

The chain combines TRBV5-1 with TRBJ1-5, with 9 bases aligning to TRBD1. With 5 bases clipped from V and 1 base from J, the junction kept 10 bases outside the gene matches. This CDR3 is 17 amino acids long. Germline CDR1 and CDR2: SGHRS and YFSETQ. CDR3: CASRGDREEKSNQPQHF. As DNA, the CDR3 is TGCGCCAGCAGGGGGGACAGGGAGGAGAAAAGCAATCAGCCCCAGCATTTT.